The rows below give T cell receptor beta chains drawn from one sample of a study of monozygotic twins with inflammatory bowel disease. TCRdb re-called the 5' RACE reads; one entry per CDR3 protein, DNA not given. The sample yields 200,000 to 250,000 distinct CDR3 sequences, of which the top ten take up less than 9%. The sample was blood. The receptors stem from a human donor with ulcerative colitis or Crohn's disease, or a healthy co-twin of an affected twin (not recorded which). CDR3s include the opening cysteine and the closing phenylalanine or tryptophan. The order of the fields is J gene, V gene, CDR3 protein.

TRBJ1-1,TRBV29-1,CSVEAGGHSYTEAFF
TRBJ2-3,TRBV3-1,CASSQETSKQYF
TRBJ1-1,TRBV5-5,CASSRRQEILNTEAFF
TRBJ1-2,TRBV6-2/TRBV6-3,CASSYVVANYGYTF
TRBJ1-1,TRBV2,CASSSGASTEAFF
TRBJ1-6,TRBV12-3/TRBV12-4,CASSLADSPLHF
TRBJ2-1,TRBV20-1,CSASSLAGGGEQFF
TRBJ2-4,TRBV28,CASSYRLSRAILAKNIQYF
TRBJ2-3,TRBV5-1,CASSLAVPGSSSDTQYF
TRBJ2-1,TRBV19,CASSTGLAGNGQFF
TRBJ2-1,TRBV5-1,CASSLPQGASLPYNEQFF
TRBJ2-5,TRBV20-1,CSVAGERGETQYF
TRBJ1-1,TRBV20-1,CSASGQGIGDTEAFF
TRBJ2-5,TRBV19,CASNPLAGGPETQYF
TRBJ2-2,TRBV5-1,CASRIQRNTGELFF
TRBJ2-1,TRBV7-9,CASSLVDRGFNNEQFF
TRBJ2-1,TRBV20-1,CSASHGLAGGEQFF
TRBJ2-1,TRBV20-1,CSASWLADPYNEQFF
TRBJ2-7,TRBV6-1,CASTRTSGAYYEQYF
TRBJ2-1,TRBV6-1,CASRTERGGGYNEQFF